This T cell receptor (beta chain) appears in the sequencing data of a study of response to subunit inactivated influenza vaccine. Study-level points and caveats: New T cells are recruited in small numbers by each seasonal influenza vaccination, according to the authors' suggestion.

The CDR3 spans 13 residues. Germline V lookup: CDR1 GTSNPN, CDR2 SVGIG (reference sequence). The V and J ends lost 1 base and 3 bases respectively, with 9 bases between them. TCRdb reanalysed the RT-PCR reads using MiXCR and keeps one entry per CDR3 protein. The top ten hold 6.5% to 8.5% of the sample, which has about 700,000 distinct CDR3 sequences, about 14% seen once. This clonotype was counted only a few times. The antigen is not known. The source material was PBMCs from blood, sampled approximately 15 days before vaccination. The chain employs TRBV30 and TRBJ2-5; D remains unclear. The source is a man in his forties or fifties who received an inactivated influenza vaccine. CDR3 sequence (DNA): TGTGCCTGGAGTGCGCTTAAAAAAGAGACCCAGTACTTC. Encoded protein: CAWSALKKETQYF. Supplemented by reference TRBV30 and TRBJ2-5, the full variable domain reads SQTIHQWPATLVQPVGSPLSLECTVEGTSNPNLYWYRQAAGRGLQLLFYSVGIGQISSEVPQNLSASRPQDRQFILSSKKLLLSDSGFYLCAWSALKKETQYFGPGTRLLVL.